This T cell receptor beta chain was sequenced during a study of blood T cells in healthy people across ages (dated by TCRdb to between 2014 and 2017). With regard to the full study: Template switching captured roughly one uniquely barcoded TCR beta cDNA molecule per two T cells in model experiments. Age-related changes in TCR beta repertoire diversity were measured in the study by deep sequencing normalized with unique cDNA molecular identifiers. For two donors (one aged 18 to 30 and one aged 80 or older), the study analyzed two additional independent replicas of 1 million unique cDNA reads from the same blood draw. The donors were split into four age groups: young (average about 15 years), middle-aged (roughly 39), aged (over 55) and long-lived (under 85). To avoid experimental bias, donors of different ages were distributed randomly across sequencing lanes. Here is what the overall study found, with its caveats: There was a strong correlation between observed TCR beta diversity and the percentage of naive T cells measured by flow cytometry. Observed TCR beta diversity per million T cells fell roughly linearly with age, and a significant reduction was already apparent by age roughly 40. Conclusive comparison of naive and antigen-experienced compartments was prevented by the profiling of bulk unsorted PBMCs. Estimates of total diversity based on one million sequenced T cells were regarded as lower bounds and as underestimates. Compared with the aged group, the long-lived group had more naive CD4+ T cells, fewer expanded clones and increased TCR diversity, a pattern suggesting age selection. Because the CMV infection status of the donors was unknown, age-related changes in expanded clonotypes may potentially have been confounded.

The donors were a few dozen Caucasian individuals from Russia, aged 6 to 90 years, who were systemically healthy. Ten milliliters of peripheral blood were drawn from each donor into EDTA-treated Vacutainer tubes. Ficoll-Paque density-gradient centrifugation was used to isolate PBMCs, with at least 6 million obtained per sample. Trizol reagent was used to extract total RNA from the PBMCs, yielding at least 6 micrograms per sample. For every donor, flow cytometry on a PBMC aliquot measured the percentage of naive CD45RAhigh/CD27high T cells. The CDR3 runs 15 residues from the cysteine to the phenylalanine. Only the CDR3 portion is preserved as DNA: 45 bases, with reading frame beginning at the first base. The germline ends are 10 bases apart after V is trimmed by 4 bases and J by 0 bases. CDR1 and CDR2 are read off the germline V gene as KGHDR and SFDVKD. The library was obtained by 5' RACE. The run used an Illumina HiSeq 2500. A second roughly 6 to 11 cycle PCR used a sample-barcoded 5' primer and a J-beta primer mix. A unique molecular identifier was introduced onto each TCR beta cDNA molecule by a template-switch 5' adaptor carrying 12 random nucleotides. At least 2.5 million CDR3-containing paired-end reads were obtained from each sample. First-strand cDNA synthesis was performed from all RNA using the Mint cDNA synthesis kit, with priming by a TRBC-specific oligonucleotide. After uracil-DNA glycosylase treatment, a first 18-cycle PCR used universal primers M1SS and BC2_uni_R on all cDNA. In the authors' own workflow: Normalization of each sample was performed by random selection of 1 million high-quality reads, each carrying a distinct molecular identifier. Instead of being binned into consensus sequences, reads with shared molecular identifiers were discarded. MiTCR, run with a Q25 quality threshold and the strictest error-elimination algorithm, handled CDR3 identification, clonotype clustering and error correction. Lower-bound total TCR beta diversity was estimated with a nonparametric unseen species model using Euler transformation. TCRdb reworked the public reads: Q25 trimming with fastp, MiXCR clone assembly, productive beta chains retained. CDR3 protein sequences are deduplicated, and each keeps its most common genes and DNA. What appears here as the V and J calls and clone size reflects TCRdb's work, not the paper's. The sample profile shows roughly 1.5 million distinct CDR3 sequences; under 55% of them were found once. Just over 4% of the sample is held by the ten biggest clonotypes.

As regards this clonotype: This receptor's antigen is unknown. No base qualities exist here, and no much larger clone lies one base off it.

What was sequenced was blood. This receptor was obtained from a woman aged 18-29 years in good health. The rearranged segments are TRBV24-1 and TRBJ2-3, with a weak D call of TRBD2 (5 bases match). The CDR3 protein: CATSETGSSTDTQYF. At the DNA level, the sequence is TGTGCCACCAGTGAGACGGGATCTAGCACAGATACGCAGTATTTT.